The clone carrying this T cell receptor beta chain has a handful of counts. The data were taken from a study of T-cell memory formation after mild COVID-19. With constant-segment primers, 5'RACE yielded cDNA libraries of TCR alpha and TCR beta that carried sample barcodes and UMIs. TCRdb re-derived calls from the 5' RACE reads in MiXCR, one entry per CDR3 protein. Altogether 380,000 or so distinct CDR3 sequences are present, roughly 15% being singletons, with the ten largest covering around a fifth. The germline V and J ends were trimmed by 5 bases and 3 bases, with 10 bases remaining between them. The length of the CDR3 is 13 residues. CDR1 SQVTM and CDR2 ANQGSEA come from the germline V gene.

This chain links TRBV29-1 with TRBJ2-2, with D possibly TRBD2 on 5 matching bases. This TCR came from a man younger than 35 who had mild COVID-19 (a few samples of this study predate the infection). Cell type and time point are not known. The sequencing sample was made of PBMCs or a T cell subset sorted from them (not recorded which). The CDR3 reads CSVTDGDTGELFF. The CDR3 bases are TGCAGCGTTACGGACGGGGACACCGGGGAGCTGTTTTTT.